This TCR beta chain was obtained from a study of CD8 T cells in Susac syndrome. Across the study: Within the sequenced group of Susac syndrome patients, over five showed active disease and about eight were in remission.

The RNA, about 0.5 to 1 ug, was put through reverse transcription using random hexamers. The authors amplified TCR beta CDR3 across 54 Vbeta and 13 Jbeta using immunoSEQ multiplex PCR. TCRdb used MiXCR to reprocess the immunoSEQ multiplex PCR reads, holding one entry per CDR3 protein. The sample comprises 95,000 to 150,000 distinct CDR3 sequences, 85% to 95% of which are singletons, and 0.25% to 0.3% rests with the top ten. The CDR3 spans 14 residues. J gave up 4 bases and V 5 bases, and 7 bases lay outside the gene matches. The germline CDR1 and CDR2 sequences are SEHNR and FQNEAQ (reference sequence). Sequencing targeted TCR beta in T cells from blood (CD8+ and CD4+). Both CD4+ and CD8+ T cells were negatively isolated, and TEMRA cells underwent FACS enrichment.

The TCR was taken from a human donor with Susac syndrome. V gene TRBV7-9 combines with J gene TRBJ1-1; 7 bases map to TRBD1. Source material: CD8+ T cells from PBMCs. The DNA of the CDR3 is TGTGCCAGCAGCCGGTTCGACAGGGCCACTGAAGCTTTCTTT. Translation: CASSRFDRATEAFF.